This T cell receptor (beta chain) is drawn from a study of blood T cell repertoires in COVID-19. The overall study: The United States, Italy and Spain provided the acute and convalescent COVID-19 samples. The analysed material was cDNA or gDNA that came from T cells, B-cell-depleted T cells, or PBMCs.

Authors' data handling: Reference gene primer amplification in the assay estimated nucleated cell counts. Measured with immunoSEQ multiplex PCR; TCRdb has only the in-frame clones, and not every one. The V and J calls and clone size were taken over from that table, and D and trimming were inferred from the DNA. This table has roughly 150,000 clones, approximately 80% appearing once. V shed 4 bases, J shed 0 bases, and the junction held 7 bases outside the gene matches. CDR3 size: 18 residues. CDR1 is SGHDN, CDR2 FVKESK, per germline. Sequencing input: peripheral blood. The sequence was obtained from a woman older than 75 with acute or convalescent COVID-19. This sequence joins TRBV14 and TRBJ2-2; 11 nucleotides align to TRBD2. The CDR3 DNA is TGTGCCAGCAGCCTAAGTGGGGGACTAGCGGCGAACACCGGGGAGCTGTTTTTT. It codes for CASSLSGGLAANTGELFF.